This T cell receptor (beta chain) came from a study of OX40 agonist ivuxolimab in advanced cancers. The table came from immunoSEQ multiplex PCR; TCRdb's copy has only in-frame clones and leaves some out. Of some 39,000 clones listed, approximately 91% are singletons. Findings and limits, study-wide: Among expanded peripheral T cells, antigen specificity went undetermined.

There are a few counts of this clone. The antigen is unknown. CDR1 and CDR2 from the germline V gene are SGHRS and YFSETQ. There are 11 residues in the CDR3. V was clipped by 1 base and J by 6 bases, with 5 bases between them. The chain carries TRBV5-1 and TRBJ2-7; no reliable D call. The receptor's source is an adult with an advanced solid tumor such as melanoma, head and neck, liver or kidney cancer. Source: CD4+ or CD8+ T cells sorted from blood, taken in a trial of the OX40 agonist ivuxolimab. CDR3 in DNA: TGCGCCAGCAGCTTGTGGGGCGAGCAGTACTTC. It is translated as CASSLWGEQYF.